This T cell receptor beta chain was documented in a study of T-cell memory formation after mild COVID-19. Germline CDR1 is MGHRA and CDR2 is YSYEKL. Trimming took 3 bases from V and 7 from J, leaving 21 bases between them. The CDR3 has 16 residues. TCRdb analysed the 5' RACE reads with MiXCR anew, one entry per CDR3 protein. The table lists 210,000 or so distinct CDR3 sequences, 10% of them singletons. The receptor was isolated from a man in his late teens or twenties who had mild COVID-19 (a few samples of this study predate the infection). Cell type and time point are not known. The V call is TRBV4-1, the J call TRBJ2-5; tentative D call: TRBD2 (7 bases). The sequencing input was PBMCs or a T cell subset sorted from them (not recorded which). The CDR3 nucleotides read TGCGCCAGCAGCCAGGGTTTGGCGGGGGCCCCCGGGACCCAGTACTTC. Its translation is CASSQGLAGAPGTQYF.